Listed here are 3 T cell receptor beta chains from one sample, sequenced in a study of T-cell memory formation after mild COVID-19. TCRdb fed the 5' RACE reads into MiXCR, producing one record per CDR3 protein. The repertoire has around 530,000 distinct CDR3 sequences, about 20% of them found once; the top ten carry around 9.2%. Sequencing used PBMCs or a T cell subset sorted from them (not recorded which). The receptor set was obtained from an adult woman who had mild COVID-19 (a few samples of this study predate the infection). Cell type and time point are not known.

V usage is TRBV25-1 and J usage is TRBJ1-2; D gene uncertain. CDR1 and CDR2 from the germline V gene are MGHDK and SYGVNS. The germline V and J ends were trimmed by 8 bases and 2 bases, with 12 bases remaining between them. The CDR3 totals 13 residues. CDR3 in amino acids: CASSEAENYGYTF. CDR3 DNA sequence: TGTGCCAGCTCCGAGGCTGAGAACTATGGCTACACCTTC.

The chain couples TRBV24-1 to TRBJ1-1; the D is unclear. This CDR3 spans 12 amino acids. V was cut by 6 bases and J by 1 base, with 5 bases left in between. CDR1 KGHDR and CDR2 SFDVKD come from the germline V gene. CDR3 DNA sequence: TGTGCCACCAGTCCCGGGAACACTGAAGCTTTCTTT. Translating it yields CATSPGNTEAFF.

This clonotype appeared many times. The V gene is TRBV7-2, the J gene TRBJ2-5; D tentatively fits TRBD1 or TRBD2 (6 bases each). The CDR3 length is 15 residues. V lost 5 bases, J lost 2 bases, and 15 bases lay in between. Germline lookup yields CDR1 SGHTA and CDR2 FQGNSA. The CDR3 region has the DNA TGTGCCAGCAGCCCCCGGAGGGGGTTACAAGAGACCCAGTACTTC. This translates into CASSPRRGLQETQYF. The full variable domain, rest sourced from reference TRBV7-2 and TRBJ2-5, is GAGVSQSPSNKVTEKGKDVELRCDPISGHTALYWYRQSLGQGLEFLIYFQGNSAPDKSGLPSDRFSAERTGGSVSTLTIQRTQQEDSAVYLCASSPRRGLQETQYFGPGTRLLVL.